Listed here are 17 T cell receptor beta chains from one sample, sequenced in a study of Ad26.COV2.S vaccination and SARS-CoV-2 variants. This table comes from immunoSEQ multiplex PCR, and its TCRdb copy is limited to in-frame clones, with some not included. The data hold about 350,000 clones, with 85% observed a single time. Noted treatment: around 19 received Ad26.COV2.S at low or high dose, single or two shots; roughly five received placebo; per-sample allocation not given. After the first vaccine or placebo injection, samples were drawn on day 63. The source was peripheral blood, collected in a trial of Ad26.COV2.S vaccine versus placebo. These receptors came from a person between 18 and 59 years old who received the Ad26.COV2.S COVID-19 vaccine or a placebo.

The chain carries TRBV7-8 and TRBJ2-7; TRBD1 matches 7 bases. The CDR3 sequence is 16 residues long. V shed 5 bases and J 0 bases; nucleotides not matched to a gene: 10. The germline gives CDR1 SGHVS, CDR2 FQNEAQ. CDR3: CASSAGPGTDSYEQYF. The CDR3, as DNA: TGTGCCAGCAGCGCCGGGCCCGGGACAGACTCCTACGAGCAGTACTTC.

This clone appeared a few times. The chain combines TRBV5-4 with TRBJ2-2; 10 nucleotides line up with TRBD1. The V segment lost 4 bases and the J segment 4 bases; nucleotides outside the gene matches: 1. CDR3 length: 14 residues. Germline lookup yields CDR1 SGHNT and CDR2 YYREEE (reference sequence). The CDR3 DNA follows: TGTGCCAGCAGCGGGACAGGGGTCACCGGGGAGCTGTTTTTT. It codes for CASSGTGVTGELFF.

This rearrangement joins TRBV18 to TRBJ2-1; 8 bases are a match to TRBD1. The germline gives CDR1 KGHSH, CDR2 LQKENI. The CDR3 sequence is 14 residues long. The J segment lost 7 bases and the V segment lost 5 bases, leaving 7 bases of the junction unmatched. Here the CDR3 reads CASSATGVENEQFF. The CDR3 DNA reads TGTGCCAGCTCAGCGACAGGGGTGGAGAATGAGCAGTTCTTC.

This chain links TRBV14 with TRBJ1-3, with D unclear. This CDR3 comprises 18 residues. Trimming left V 2 bases short and J 0 bases short, with 17 bases between. Per germline, CDR1 SGHDN and CDR2 FVKESK. The CDR3 spells CASSQFQGLRSSGNTIYF. The CDR3 DNA reads TGTGCCAGCAGCCAATTTCAAGGCCTTAGAAGCTCTGGAAACACCATATATTTT.

The chain is built from TRBV18 and TRBJ2-2; 9 bases align to TRBD1. The CDR3 is 16 residues long. The V segment lost 3 bases and the J segment 3 bases; nucleotides outside the gene matches: 5. CDR1 and CDR2 from the germline V gene are KGHSH and LQKENI. The CDR3 protein is CASSPRTGDHTGELFF. The CDR3 coding sequence is TGTGCCAGCTCACCGCGGACAGGGGACCACACCGGGGAGCTGTTTTTT.

In its sample, this clone was seen once. The rearrangement uses TRBV2 and TRBJ2-7; 7 positions agree with TRBD1. Losses at the gene ends were 8 bases for V and 0 bases for J; bases not matched to a gene: 10. This CDR3 spans 15 amino acids. Germline V gene sequence: CDR1 SNHLY, CDR2 FYNNEI. DNA for the CDR3: TGTGCCAGCTCAATTGACAGGGTAAGCTCCTACGAGCAGTACTTC. Translation: CASSIDRVSSYEQYF.

The CDR3 sequence: CASSDPGSQETQYF. The CDR3, as DNA: TGTGCCAGCAGCGACCCCGGCAGCCAAGAGACCCAGTACTTC. V gene TRBV7-9 combines with J gene TRBJ2-5; D remains unclear. V gave up 5 bases and J gave up 1 base, with 11 bases separating them. CDR3 length: 14 residues. The germline CDR1 and CDR2 sequences are SEHNR and FQNEAQ (reference sequence).

This chain uses TRBV10-3 with TRBJ2-5; 7 bases line up with TRBD2. J gave up 5 bases and V 7 bases, and 10 bases lay outside the gene matches. CDR1 is ENHRY, CDR2 SYGVKD, per germline. The length of the CDR3 is 14 residues. Here the CDR3 reads CAINAAGEGETQYF. CDR3 in DNA: TGTGCCATCAATGCGGCGGGAGAGGGGGAGACCCAGTACTTC.

The chain carries TRBV7-6 and TRBJ1-1, with D possibly being TRBD1 (6 bases). CDR1 and CDR2 from the germline V gene are SGHVS and FNYEAQ. The CDR3 loop spans 16 amino acids. Trimming left V 3 bases short and J 1 base short, with 15 bases between. CDR3 nucleotide sequence: TGTGCCAGCAGCTTCGGGGTAGGGGGGGAGAACACTGAAGCTTTCTTT. Amino acid sequence: CASSFGVGGENTEAFF.

The rearrangement uses TRBV24-1 and TRBJ2-5, with a weak D call TRBD2 (6 bases). Germline CDR1 reads KGHDR; CDR2 reads SFDVKD. The CDR3 totals 14 residues. The germline V and J ends were trimmed by 4 bases and 5 bases, with 13 bases remaining between them. The CDR3 protein is CATSDAASGETQYF. The CDR3 nucleotides read TGTGCCACCAGTGACGCAGCGAGCGGGGAGACCCAGTACTTC.

This clone appeared once. The chain has TRBV30 and TRBJ1-5, with D tentatively TRBD1 (6 bases). CDR1 and CDR2 (germline): GTSNPN, SVGIG (reference sequence). The V and J ends lost 0 bases and 3 bases respectively, with 12 bases between them. CDR3 length: 15 amino acids. CDR3 sequence: CAWSVPDRFNQPQHF. CDR3 nucleotide sequence: TGTGCCTGGAGTGTACCCGACAGGTTCAATCAGCCCCAGCATTTT.

This clone was seen a single time. The chain is built from TRBV5-1 and TRBJ2-7; 10 bases line up with TRBD2. The ends lost 0 bases at V and 2 bases at J; junction bases unmatched: 5. CDR3 length equals 16 residues. Germline lookup yields CDR1 SGHRS and CDR2 YFSETQ. CDR3 sequence (DNA): TGCGCCAGCAGCTTGGCCATCAGCGGGGGGGCCTACGAGCAGTACTTC. This sequence encodes CASSLAISGGAYEQYF.

The rearrangement uses TRBV5-5 and TRBJ2-1, with 13 bases matching TRBD2. The CDR3 has 15 residues. The trim removed 4 bases at V and 7 bases at J, leaving 5 bases unmatched. From germline, CDR1 is SGHKS and CDR2 YYEKEE (reference sequence). For the CDR3, the DNA is TGTGCCAGCAGCCCTGGGACTAGCGGGATGAATGAGCAGTTCTTC. Its translation is CASSPGTSGMNEQFF. The full variable domain, its missing parts supplied by reference TRBV5-5 and TRBJ2-1, is DAGVTQSPTHLIKTRGQQVTLRCSPISGHKSVSWYQQVLGQGPQFIFQYYEKEERGRGNFPDRFSARQFPNYSSELNVNALLLGDSALYLCASSPGTSGMNEQFFGPGTRLTVL.

The table lists this clone with many counts. The rearrangement uses TRBV6-5 and TRBJ2-7; TRBD1 or TRBD2 may be the D gene (6 bases each). The length of the CDR3 is 15 residues. The V end lost 1 base, the J end lost 1 base, and 11 bases lay between the germline ends. Germline CDR1 reads MNHEY; CDR2 reads SVGAGI. The DNA of the CDR3 is TGTGCCAGCAGTTACTTATCGGGGGCGTCCTACGAGCAGTACTTC. Translating it yields CASSYLSGASYEQYF.

This chain uses TRBV5-1 with TRBJ2-1; 15 bases are a match to TRBD2. Trimming took 3 bases from V and 1 from J; bases not matched to a gene: 5. This CDR3 region has 18 residues. The germline V gene has CDR1 SGHRS and CDR2 YFSETQ. The CDR3 region has the DNA TGCGCCAGCAGCTCGCCGGGACTAGCGGGAGGTTCCTACAATGAGCAGTTCTTC. This codes for CASSSPGLAGGSYNEQFF.

The chain is built from TRBV5-1 and TRBJ1-3, with 9 positions matching TRBD1. Germline values: CDR1 SGHRS, CDR2 YFSETQ. CDR3 length equals 15 residues. The J segment lost 7 bases and the V segment lost 3 bases, leaving 8 bases of the junction unmatched. CDR3 residues: CASSSGGQGFNTIYF. The CDR3 DNA follows: TGCGCCAGCAGCTCCGGGGGACAGGGCTTCAACACCATATATTTT. Filled out from reference TRBV5-1 and TRBJ1-3, the complete variable domain reads KAGVTQTPRYLIKTRGQQVTLSCSPISGHRSVSWYQQTPGQGLQFLFEYFSETQRNKGNFPGRFSGRQFSNSRSEMNVSTLELGDSALYLCASSSGGQGFNTIYFGEGSWLTVV.

The chain uses TRBV7-6 and TRBJ2-2; 10 nucleotides agree with TRBD2. CDR1 is SGHVS, CDR2 FNYEAQ, per germline. The CDR3 spans 18 residues. V gave up 3 bases and J gave up 0 bases; unmatched junction bases: 7. The CDR3 loop reads CASSFFSGGVANTGELFF. CDR3 DNA: TGTGCCAGCAGCTTTTTCAGCGGGGGGGTCGCGAACACCGGGGAGCTGTTTTTT.